Listed below are T cell receptor beta chains from one sample, sequenced in a study of vaccination and CD4 T cells after COVID-19. Antigens of these TCRs are unknown. TCRdb redid the calling of the PCR reads with MiXCR, one entry per CDR3 protein. The sample includes 15,000 to 17,000 distinct CDR3 sequences, around 42% seen only once; the top ten take 5.6%. The starting material was CD4+ T cells from blood, cultured in vitro, obtained before SARS-CoV-2 vaccination. The receptors shown here come from a human donor who had recovered from COVID-19. Each CDR3 is given with its conserved first and last residue. Each record gives: D gene, clone size, V gene, J gene, CDR3 protein, CDR3 DNA. The D gene is left open where the match is weak. Rows may omit the clone size; those that give it use once, few, many or a size class.

D gene: -; clone size: few; V gene: TRBV6-2/TRBV6-3; J gene: TRBJ2-5; CDR3 protein: CASSYGVTQYF; CDR3 DNA: TGTGCCAGCAGTTACGGGGTTACCCAGTACTTC
D gene: -; clone size: -; V gene: TRBV4-1; J gene: TRBJ2-7; CDR3 protein: CASSQLGGQRNYEQYF; CDR3 DNA: TGCGCCAGCAGCCAATTAGGTGGTCAGCGGAACTACGAGCAGTACTTC
D gene: -; clone size: few; V gene: TRBV15; J gene: TRBJ1-6; CDR3 protein: CATSGDKTNSPLHF; CDR3 DNA: TGTGCCACCAGCGGCGACAAGACAAATTCACCCCTCCACTTT
D gene: -; clone size: -; V gene: TRBV6-1; J gene: TRBJ2-5; CDR3 protein: CASSPRDRSGGIKETQYF; CDR3 DNA: TGTGCCAGCAGTCCCCGGGACCGTTCTGGGGGGATTAAAGAGACCCAGTACTTC
D gene: -; clone size: -; V gene: TRBV7-6; J gene: TRBJ1-4; CDR3 protein: CASSLEGAQGQKLFF; CDR3 DNA: TGTGCCAGCAGCTTAGAAGGGGCGCAGGGGCAAAAACTGTTTTTT
D gene: TRBD2; clone size: few; V gene: TRBV7-2; J gene: TRBJ2-3; CDR3 protein: CASSLAAGDTDTQYF; CDR3 DNA: TGTGCCAGCAGCTTAGCAGCGGGAGACACAGATACGCAGTATTTT
D gene: -; clone size: -; V gene: TRBV6-1; J gene: TRBJ2-1; CDR3 protein: CASSPGGRPESSEQFF; CDR3 DNA: TGTGCCAGCAGTCCCGGGGGACGGCCGGAGTCCAGCGAGCAGTTCTTC
D gene: TRBD2; clone size: few; V gene: TRBV19; J gene: TRBJ2-1; CDR3 protein: CASSVAGYNEQFF; CDR3 DNA: TGTGCCAGTAGCGTAGCGGGGTACAATGAGCAGTTCTTC
D gene: TRBD1; clone size: -; V gene: TRBV27; J gene: TRBJ2-1; CDR3 protein: CASSARQGLEFF; CDR3 DNA: TGTGCCAGCAGTGCGAGACAGGGTCTGGAGTTCTTC
D gene: -; clone size: -; V gene: TRBV12-3/TRBV12-4; J gene: TRBJ1-5; CDR3 protein: CASSLSDSNQPQHF; CDR3 DNA: TGTGCCAGCAGTTTGAGTGATAGCAATCAGCCCCAGCATTTT
D gene: TRBD2; clone size: -; V gene: TRBV4-3; J gene: TRBJ2-3; CDR3 protein: CASSQGGRTDTQYF; CDR3 DNA: TGCGCCAGCAGCCAAGGCGGGAGAACAGATACGCAGTATTTT
D gene: -; clone size: -; V gene: TRBV7-2; J gene: TRBJ1-1; CDR3 protein: CASSTLHGQGGTEAFF; CDR3 DNA: TGTGCCAGCAGCACCCTCCATGGGCAGGGCGGGACTGAAGCTTTCTTT
D gene: -; clone size: -; V gene: TRBV19; J gene: TRBJ2-2; CDR3 protein: CASSQGRNTGELFF; CDR3 DNA: TGTGCCAGTAGCCAGGGACGGAACACCGGGGAGCTGTTTTTT
D gene: TRBD1; clone size: -; V gene: TRBV19; J gene: TRBJ2-3; CDR3 protein: CASSARDRTDTQYF; CDR3 DNA: TGTGCCAGTAGCGCCCGGGACAGGACAGATACGCAGTATTTT
D gene: TRBD1; clone size: few; V gene: TRBV19; J gene: TRBJ1-5; CDR3 protein: CASSTDRGSNQPQHF; CDR3 DNA: TGTGCCAGTAGTACAGACAGGGGGTCCAATCAGCCCCAGCATTTT
D gene: TRBD1; clone size: -; V gene: TRBV5-4; J gene: TRBJ2-1; CDR3 protein: CASSIGGQLNEQFF; CDR3 DNA: TGTGCCAGCAGCATAGGGGGACAGCTCAATGAGCAGTTCTTC
D gene: -; clone size: few; V gene: TRBV7-2; J gene: TRBJ2-2; CDR3 protein: CASSTSGLAPIGELFF; CDR3 DNA: TGTGCCAGCAGCACTTCCGGGCTAGCCCCAATCGGGGAGCTGTTTTTT
D gene: -; clone size: few; V gene: TRBV7-9; J gene: TRBJ1-2; CDR3 protein: CASSFEGGPGGYTF; CDR3 DNA: TGTGCCAGCAGCTTCGAAGGGGGGCCGGGAGGCTACACCTTC
D gene: -; clone size: -; V gene: TRBV7-9; J gene: TRBJ1-5; CDR3 protein: CASSLGTGGPGNQPQHF; CDR3 DNA: TGTGCCAGCAGCTTAGGGACGGGAGGCCCCGGGAATCAGCCCCAGCATTTT
D gene: -; clone size: -; V gene: TRBV6-2/TRBV6-3; J gene: TRBJ1-1; CDR3 protein: CASSYSTRLNTEAFF; CDR3 DNA: TGTGCCAGCAGTTACTCGACCAGACTGAACACTGAAGCTTTCTTT
D gene: -; clone size: -; V gene: TRBV6-1; J gene: TRBJ1-2; CDR3 protein: CASSETAVTYGYTF; CDR3 DNA: TGTGCCAGCAGTGAAACGGCGGTTACCTATGGCTACACCTTC
D gene: -; clone size: few; V gene: TRBV28; J gene: TRBJ1-5; CDR3 protein: CASSSMGLRQPQHF; CDR3 DNA: TGTGCCAGCAGTTCAATGGGGTTGCGTCAGCCCCAGCATTTT
D gene: -; clone size: -; V gene: TRBV5-4; J gene: TRBJ2-3; CDR3 protein: CASSLSQGSDTQYF; CDR3 DNA: TGTGCCAGCAGCTTGAGTCAGGGATCAGATACGCAGTATTTT
D gene: -; clone size: -; V gene: TRBV7-9; J gene: TRBJ1-1; CDR3 protein: CASSLAGANTEAFF; CDR3 DNA: TGTGCCAGCAGCTTAGCAGGGGCGAACACTGAAGCTTTCTTT
D gene: TRBD1; clone size: -; V gene: TRBV20-1; J gene: TRBJ1-2; CDR3 protein: CSAGQGRDYGYTF; CDR3 DNA: TGCAGTGCTGGACAGGGTAGGGACTATGGCTACACCTTC
D gene: -; clone size: -; V gene: TRBV12-3/TRBV12-4; J gene: TRBJ1-5; CDR3 protein: CASSLSLGDQPQHF; CDR3 DNA: TGTGCCAGCAGTTTATCCCTCGGCGATCAGCCCCAGCATTTT
D gene: -; clone size: few; V gene: TRBV7-2; J gene: TRBJ1-2; CDR3 protein: CASSLNAGREANYGYTF; CDR3 DNA: TGTGCCAGCAGCCTGAACGCGGGCAGGGAAGCTAACTATGGCTACACCTTC
D gene: -; clone size: -; V gene: TRBV28; J gene: TRBJ1-2; CDR3 protein: CASSTPGGFGYGYTF; CDR3 DNA: TGTGCCAGCAGTACCCCGGGAGGATTTGGCTATGGCTACACCTTC
D gene: TRBD2; clone size: -; V gene: TRBV20-1; J gene: TRBJ2-7; CDR3 protein: CSAGSRTSGFYEQYF; CDR3 DNA: TGCAGTGCTGGTAGCCGGACTAGCGGTTTCTACGAGCAGTACTTC
D gene: TRBD1; clone size: few; V gene: TRBV6-1; J gene: TRBJ1-2; CDR3 protein: CASSDGTGILYTF; CDR3 DNA: TGTGCCAGCAGCGACGGGACAGGGATTCTTTACACCTTC
D gene: -; clone size: few; V gene: TRBV6-1; J gene: TRBJ2-3; CDR3 protein: CASSVDSLTDTQYF; CDR3 DNA: TGTGCCAGCAGTGTCGACAGTTTGACAGATACGCAGTATTTT
D gene: -; clone size: -; V gene: TRBV5-4; J gene: TRBJ1-1; CDR3 protein: CASSLDGGGAEAFF; CDR3 DNA: TGTGCCAGCAGCTTGGATGGCGGGGGCGCTGAAGCTTTCTTT
D gene: -; clone size: once; V gene: TRBV6-1; J gene: TRBJ2-2; CDR3 protein: CASRWSVNTGELFF; CDR3 DNA: TGTGCCAGCAGGTGGTCTGTTAACACCGGGGAGCTGTTTTTT
D gene: -; clone size: -; V gene: TRBV2; J gene: TRBJ2-7; CDR3 protein: CATHRISLGEQYF; CDR3 DNA: TGTGCCACACACAGGATTTCCCTCGGGGAGCAGTACTTC
D gene: TRBD1; clone size: -; V gene: TRBV29-1; J gene: TRBJ1-2; CDR3 protein: CSDKTGLGGYTF; CDR3 DNA: TGCAGCGACAAGACAGGGTTGGGAGGCTACACCTTC
D gene: TRBD2; clone size: -; V gene: TRBV7-3; J gene: TRBJ2-1; CDR3 protein: CASSLTGAGGTHNEQFF; CDR3 DNA: TGTGCCAGCAGCTTAACGGGGGCGGGAGGGACCCACAATGAGCAGTTCTTC
D gene: -; clone size: few; V gene: TRBV21-1; J gene: TRBJ2-7; CDR3 protein: CASSNTSSYEQYF; CDR3 DNA: TGTGCCAGCAGCAACACTTCTTCCTACGAGCAGTACTTC
D gene: -; clone size: -; V gene: TRBV30; J gene: TRBJ1-5; CDR3 protein: CAWSVSTVGGNQPQHF; CDR3 DNA: TGTGCCTGGAGTGTTAGTACTGTGGGGGGTAACCAGCCCCAGCATTTT
D gene: -; clone size: -; V gene: TRBV20-1; J gene: TRBJ2-1; CDR3 protein: CSARRARNYNEQFF; CDR3 DNA: TGCAGTGCCAGACGGGCCAGGAACTACAATGAGCAGTTCTTC
D gene: -; clone size: -; V gene: TRBV19; J gene: TRBJ1-3; CDR3 protein: CASSKRSSGNTIYF; CDR3 DNA: TGTGCCAGTAGCAAACGGAGCTCTGGAAACACCATATATTTT